These 21 T cell receptor beta chains were sequenced from one sample in a study of Ad26.COV2.S vaccination and SARS-CoV-2 variants. The table came from immunoSEQ multiplex PCR; TCRdb's copy has only in-frame clones and leaves some out. There are about 410,000 clones in the sample; around 91% occur only once, and about 2% lies in the top ten. The treatment: about 20 received Ad26.COV2.S at low or high dose, single or two shots; about five received placebo; per-sample allocation not given. Following the first vaccine or placebo injection, samples were taken on day 63. The sample consisted of peripheral blood, taken in a trial of Ad26.COV2.S vaccine versus placebo. The receptors come from a person aged 18-65 years who received the Ad26.COV2.S COVID-19 vaccine or a placebo.

This clone was recorded at least ten times. The genes are TRBV30 and TRBJ1-1; 8 nucleotides agree with TRBD1. Unmatched junction bases numbered 6, after V lost 5 bases and J lost 1 base. The CDR3 length is 14 residues. Germline V gene lookup returns CDR1 GTSNPN and CDR2 SVGIG (reference sequence). CDR3 nucleotide sequence: TGTGCCTGGTGGACAGGGTCGAGGAACACTGAAGCTTTCTTT. Protein: CAWWTGSRNTEAFF.

The gene calls are TRBV10-3 and TRBJ1-1, with TRBD1 as a possible D gene (6 bases). Germline V lookup: CDR1 ENHRY, CDR2 SYGVKD. The V gene lost 4 bases and the J gene lost 1 base, with 10 bases spanning the gap. The CDR3 sequence is 14 residues long. The CDR3 loop reads CAISALDRNTEAFF. The DNA of the CDR3 is TGTGCCATCAGTGCATTGGACAGGAACACTGAAGCTTTCTTT.

The gene calls are TRBV7-9 and TRBJ2-2; 7 bases map to TRBD1. The V segment lost 7 bases and the J segment 5 bases; nucleotides outside the gene matches: 7. This CDR3 has 14 residues. Germline CDR1 SEHNR, CDR2 FQNEAQ (reference sequence). The CDR3 DNA reads TGTGCCAGCATCCCCGGGACAGAGACCGGGGAGCTGTTTTTT. Translating gives CASIPGTETGELFF.

This clone was seen more than once but under ten times. The chain has TRBV7-2 and TRBJ1-3; D is ambiguous. V was shortened by 5 bases and J by 0 bases, with 11 bases between the two germline ends. The CDR3 consists of 15 residues. Germline V gives CDR1 SGHTA, CDR2 FQGNSA. CDR3 protein: CASSTDGNSGNTIYF. The CDR3 region has the DNA TGTGCCAGCAGCACGGACGGGAACTCTGGAAACACCATATATTTT.

The chain has TRBV7-3 and TRBJ2-1; 10 bases are a match to TRBD1. Trimming at V came to 8 bases and at J to 5 bases, leaving 6 bases not matched to a gene. CDR1 and CDR2 from the germline V gene are SGHTA and FQGTGA. This CDR3 has 14 amino acids. CDR3 protein: CASGGTGADNEQFF. In DNA form, the CDR3 reads TGTGCCAGCGGCGGGACAGGGGCAGACAATGAGCAGTTCTTC.

V gene TRBV28 combines with J gene TRBJ1-2; TRBD1 matches at 9 bases. The V gene's germline CDR1 is MDHEN and CDR2 SYDVKM. The CDR3 loop spans 12 amino acids. Unmatched junction bases numbered 5, after V lost 7 bases and J lost 8 bases. CDR3 bases: TGTGCCAGCACTCCGGGACAGGGAGGCTACACCTTC. This codes for CASTPGQGGYTF.

This clone has just a few counts. This chain joins TRBV27 and TRBJ2-7; TRBD2 aligns across 10 bases. This CDR3 comprises 15 residues. Germline-derived CDR1 and CDR2 are MNHEY and SMNVEV (reference sequence). V shed 5 bases, J shed 5 bases, and the junction held 9 bases outside the gene matches. CDR3 coding DNA: TGTGCCAGCAGTACCTCCCCTAGCGGGAGAAACGAGCAGTACTTC. Encoded protein: CASSTSPSGRNEQYF.

The chain links TRBV21-1 to TRBJ2-7; the table's TRBD2 call for D was not verified on the DNA. TRBV21-1 is described as a pseudogene. This CDR3 has 14 residues. CDR3: CASILRDYSYEQYF. The CDR3 DNA reads as TGTGCCAGCATACTACGGGACTACTCCTACGAGCAGTACTTC.

This chain joins TRBV19 and TRBJ2-7; TRBD1 aligns across 7 bases. V gave up 0 bases and J gave up 1 base; unmatched junction bases: 3. Germline V gene lookup returns CDR1 LNHDA and CDR2 SQIVND (reference sequence). This CDR3 has 15 amino acids. The CDR3 nucleotides are TGTGCCAGTAGTATAGAACCAGGGGGATCCTACGAGCAGTACTTC. This translates into CASSIEPGGSYEQYF.

The V call is TRBV7-9, the J call TRBJ2-3; 9 bases match TRBD2. CDR1 is SEHNR and CDR2 is FQNEAQ in the germline V gene (reference sequence). The CDR3 runs to 18 residues. J was trimmed by 3 bases and V by 1 base; bases with no gene match: 11. The CDR3 region is CASSLGVSGTSPTDTQYF. The CDR3 DNA sequence: TGTGCCAGCAGCTTAGGGGTATCCGGGACTAGCCCAACAGATACGCAGTATTTT.

The V call is TRBV7-8, the J call TRBJ1-1, with 10 bases matching TRBD1. Losses at the gene ends were 4 bases for V and 4 bases for J; bases not matched to a gene: 9. Germline CDR1 and CDR2: SGHVS and FQNEAQ. This CDR3 comprises 16 residues. The CDR3 DNA follows: TGTGCCAGCAGCTCAAGGACAGGGGGTAGGGTCACTGAAGCTTTCTTT. Its protein product is CASSSRTGGRVTEAFF.

The chain combines TRBV10-2 with TRBJ1-5; no reliable D call. CDR3 length equals 14 residues. Trimming stripped 4 bases from V and 0 bases from J, with 7 bases between. Germline CDR1 is WSHSY and CDR2 is SAAADI. The CDR3 nucleotides are TGCGCCAGCAGTGGGGCGTATAGCAATCAGCCCCAGCATTTT. Translation gives CASSGAYSNQPQHF.

The rearrangement links TRBV12-3 or TRBV12-4 to TRBJ1-5; D gene unclear. Trimming removed 2 bases from V and 6 bases from J, with 8 bases in between. The CDR3 totals 13 residues. CDR3 coding DNA: TGTGCCAGCAGTTTAAGGGAAGGTCAGCCCCAGCATTTT. It codes for CASSLREGQPQHF.

The genes are TRBV28 and TRBJ2-3; tentatively, D is TRBD2 (7 bases). There are 16 residues in the CDR3. Looked up from germline, CDR1 is MDHEN and CDR2 is SYDVKM. The V end was cut by 5 bases, the J end by 3 bases, with 18 bases between. In DNA form, the CDR3 reads TGTGCCAGCAGTGCTTGGGGGAGGGGGGAGACAGATACGCAGTATTTT. Translating gives CASSAWGRGETDTQYF. Drawing the rest from reference TRBV28 and TRBJ2-3, the complete variable domain is DVKVTQSSRYLVKRTGEKVFLECVQDMDHENMFWYRQDPGLGLRLIYFSYDVKMKEKGDIPEGYSVSREKKERFSLILESASTNQTSMYLCASSAWGRGETDTQYFGPGTRLTVL.

DNA for the CDR3: TGTGCCAGCAGTGAAGCGGGGAAGAGATCACCCCTCCACTTT. Translated, it gives CASSEAGKRSPLHF. The chain combines TRBV6-1 with TRBJ1-6; D is undetermined. The V end was cut by 0 bases, the J end by 10 bases, with 10 bases between. This CDR3 has 14 amino acids. CDR1 is MNHNS and CDR2 is SASEGT in the germline V gene.

The CDR3 DNA sequence: TGTGCCAGCAGCCCTGGGAACAACTATGGCTACACCTTC. This translates into CASSPGNNYGYTF. The rearrangement joins TRBV7-3 to TRBJ1-2; D is unresolved. The V gene lost 5 bases and the J gene lost 2 bases, with 9 bases spanning the gap. This CDR3 is 13 amino acids long. Per the germline V gene, CDR1 is SGHTA and CDR2 is FQGTGA.

The V gene is TRBV30, the J gene TRBJ2-5; 7 bases map to TRBD2. Germline assignment: CDR1 GTSNPN and CDR2 SVGIG (reference sequence). This CDR3 spans 17 amino acids. The trim removed 3 bases at V and 1 base at J, leaving 14 bases unmatched. CDR3 amino acids: CAWSQQGVLAAQETQYF. The CDR3 nucleotides read TGTGCCTGGAGCCAACAAGGCGTTCTAGCGGCCCAAGAGACCCAGTACTTC. The entire variable domain, with the rest obtained from reference TRBV30 and TRBJ2-5, is as follows: SQTIHQWPATLVQPVGSPLSLECTVEGTSNPNLYWYRQAAGRGLQLLFYSVGIGQISSEVPQNLSASRPQDRQFILSSKKLLLSDSGFYLCAWSQQGVLAAQETQYFGPGTRLLVL.

This rearrangement joins TRBV9 to TRBJ2-1; D remains ambiguous. The V gene lost 3 bases and the J gene lost 4 bases, with 11 bases spanning the gap. CDR3 length: 14 amino acids. The germline V gene encodes CDR1 SGDLS and CDR2 YYNGEE. The CDR3 DNA reads as TGTGCCAGCAGCGGCCCGGACGCGTACAATGAGCAGTTCTTC. This sequence encodes CASSGPDAYNEQFF.

The chain employs TRBV5-1 and TRBJ1-1, with a tentative D call TRBD1 (6 bases). The CDR3 extends over 18 amino acids. The V and J ends lost 3 bases and 0 bases respectively, with 21 bases between them. CDR1 and CDR2 from the germline V gene are SGHRS and YFSETQ. CDR3 residues: CASSSGFRDTRLNTEAFF. CDR3 in DNA: TGCGCCAGCAGCTCTGGCTTCCGGGACACACGCTTGAACACTGAAGCTTTCTTT.

The rearrangement links TRBV11-3 to TRBJ2-1, with a weak D call TRBD2 (7 bases). The germline V gene encodes CDR1 SGHNT and CDR2 YENEEA. There are 15 residues in the CDR3. Trimming pared 4 bases from V and 6 bases from J, leaving 16 bases between. CDR3 nucleotides: TGTGCCAGCAGCTCCCTCGGGGGAGGGGGCAATGAGCAGTTCTTC. Its translation: CASSSLGGGGNEQFF.

The chain couples TRBV28 to TRBJ2-5, with 12 positions matching TRBD1. Germline V gene data show CDR1 as MDHEN and CDR2 as SYDVKM. V lost 5 bases and J lost 6; bases outside the gene matches: 10. The CDR3 is 16 residues long. The CDR3 is CASSPTGQGAIKTQYF. CDR3 sequence (DNA): TGTGCCAGCAGTCCCACGGGACAGGGGGCTATAAAGACCCAGTACTTC.